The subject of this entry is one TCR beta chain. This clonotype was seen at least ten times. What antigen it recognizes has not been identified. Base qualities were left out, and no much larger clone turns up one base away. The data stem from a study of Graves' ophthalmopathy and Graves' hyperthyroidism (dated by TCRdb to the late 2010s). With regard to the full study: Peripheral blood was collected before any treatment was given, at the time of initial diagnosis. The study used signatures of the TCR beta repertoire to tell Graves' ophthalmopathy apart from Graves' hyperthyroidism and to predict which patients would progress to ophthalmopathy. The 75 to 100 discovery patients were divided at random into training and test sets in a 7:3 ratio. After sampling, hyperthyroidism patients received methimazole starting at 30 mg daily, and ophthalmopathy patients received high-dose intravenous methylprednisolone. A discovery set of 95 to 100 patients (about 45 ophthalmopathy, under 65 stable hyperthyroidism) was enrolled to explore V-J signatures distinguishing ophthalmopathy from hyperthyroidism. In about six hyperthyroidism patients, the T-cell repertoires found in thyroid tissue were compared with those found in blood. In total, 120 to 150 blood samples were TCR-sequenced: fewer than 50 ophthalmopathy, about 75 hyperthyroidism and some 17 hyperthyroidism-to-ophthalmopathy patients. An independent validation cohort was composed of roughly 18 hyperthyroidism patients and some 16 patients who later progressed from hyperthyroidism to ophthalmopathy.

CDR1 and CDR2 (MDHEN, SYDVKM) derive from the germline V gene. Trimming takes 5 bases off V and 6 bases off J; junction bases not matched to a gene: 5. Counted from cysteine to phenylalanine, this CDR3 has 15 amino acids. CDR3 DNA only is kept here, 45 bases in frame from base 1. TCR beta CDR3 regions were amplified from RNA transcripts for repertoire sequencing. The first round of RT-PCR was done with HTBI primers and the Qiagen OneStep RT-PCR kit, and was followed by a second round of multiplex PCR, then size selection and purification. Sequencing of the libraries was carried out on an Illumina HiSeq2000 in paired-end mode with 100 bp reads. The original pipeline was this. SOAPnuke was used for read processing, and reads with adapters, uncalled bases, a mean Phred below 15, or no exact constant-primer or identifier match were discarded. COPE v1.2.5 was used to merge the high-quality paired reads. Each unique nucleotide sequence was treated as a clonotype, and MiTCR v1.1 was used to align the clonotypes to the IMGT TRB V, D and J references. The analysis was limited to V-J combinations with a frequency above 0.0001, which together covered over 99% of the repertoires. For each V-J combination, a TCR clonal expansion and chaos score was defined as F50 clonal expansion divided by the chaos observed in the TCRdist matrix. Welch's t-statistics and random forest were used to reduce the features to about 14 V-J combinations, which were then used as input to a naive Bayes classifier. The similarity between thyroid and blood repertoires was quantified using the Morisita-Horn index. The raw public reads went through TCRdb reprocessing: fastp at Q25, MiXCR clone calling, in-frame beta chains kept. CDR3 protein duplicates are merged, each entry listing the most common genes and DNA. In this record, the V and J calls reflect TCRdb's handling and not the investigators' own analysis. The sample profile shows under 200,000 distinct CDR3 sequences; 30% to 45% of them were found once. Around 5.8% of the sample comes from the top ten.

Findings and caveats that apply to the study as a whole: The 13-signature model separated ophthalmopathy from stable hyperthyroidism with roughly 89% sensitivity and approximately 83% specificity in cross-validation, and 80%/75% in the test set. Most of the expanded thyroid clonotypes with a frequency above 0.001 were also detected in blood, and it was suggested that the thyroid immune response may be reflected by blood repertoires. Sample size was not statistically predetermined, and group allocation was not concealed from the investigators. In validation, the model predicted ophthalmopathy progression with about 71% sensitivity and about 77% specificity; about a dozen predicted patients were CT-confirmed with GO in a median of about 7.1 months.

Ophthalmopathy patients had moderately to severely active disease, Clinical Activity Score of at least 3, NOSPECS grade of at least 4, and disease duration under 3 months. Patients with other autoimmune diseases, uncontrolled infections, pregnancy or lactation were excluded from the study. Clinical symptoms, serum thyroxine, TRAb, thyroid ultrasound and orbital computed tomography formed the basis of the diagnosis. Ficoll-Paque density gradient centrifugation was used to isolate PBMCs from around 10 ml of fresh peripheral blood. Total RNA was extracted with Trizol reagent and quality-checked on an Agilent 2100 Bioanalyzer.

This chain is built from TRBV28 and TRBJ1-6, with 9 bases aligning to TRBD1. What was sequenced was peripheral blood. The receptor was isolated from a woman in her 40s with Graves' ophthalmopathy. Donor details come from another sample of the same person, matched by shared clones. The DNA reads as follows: TGTGCCAGCAGTAGGACAGGGGCCTCTAATTCACCCCTCCACTTT. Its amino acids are CASSRTGASNSPLHF.